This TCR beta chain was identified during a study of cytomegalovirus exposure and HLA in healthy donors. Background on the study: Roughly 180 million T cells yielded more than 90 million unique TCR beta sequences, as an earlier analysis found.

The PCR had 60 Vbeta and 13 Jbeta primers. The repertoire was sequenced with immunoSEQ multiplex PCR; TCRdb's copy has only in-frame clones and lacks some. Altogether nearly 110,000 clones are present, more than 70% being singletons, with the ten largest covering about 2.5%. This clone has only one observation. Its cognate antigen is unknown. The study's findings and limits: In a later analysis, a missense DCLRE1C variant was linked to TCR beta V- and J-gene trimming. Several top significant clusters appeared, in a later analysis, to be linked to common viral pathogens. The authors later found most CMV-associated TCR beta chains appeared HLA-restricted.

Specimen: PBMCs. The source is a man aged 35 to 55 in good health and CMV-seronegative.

CDR3 DNA sequence: TGTGCCACCAGCAAAGGGACAGCCATGAACACTGAAGCTTTCTTT. The encoded protein is CATSKGTAMNTEAFF. The chain links TRBV15 to TRBJ1-1; 7 bases map to TRBD1. Trimming took 4 bases from V and 0 from J; bases not matched to a gene: 5. The CDR3 spans 15 residues. Germline lookup yields CDR1 LNHNV and CDR2 YYDKDF (reference sequence).